Following are 2 T cell receptor beta chains from one sample sequenced in a study of blood T cell repertoires in COVID-19. The method was immunoSEQ multiplex PCR; TCRdb's version includes in-frame clones alone and lacks a portion of them. The profile shows about 62,000 clones, around 91% of them singletons. Sequenced: peripheral blood. All receptors derive from a woman aged 55 to 70 with COVID-19, enrolled during active disease.

This clone has only one observation. This chain uses TRBV29-1 with TRBJ1-2; TRBD1 matches 9 bases. V dropped 4 bases and J dropped 4; count of bases not matched to a gene: 1. The CDR3 spans 12 residues. Germline assignment: CDR1 SQVTM and CDR2 ANQGSEA. CDR3 nucleotide sequence: TGCAGCGTTGGGGACAGGGCCTATGGCTACACCTTC. Protein: CSVGDRAYGYTF. Filled out from reference TRBV29-1 and TRBJ1-2, the complete variable domain reads SAVISQKPSRDICQRGTSLTIQCQVDSQVTMMFWYRQQPGQSLTLIATANQGSEATYESGFVIDKFPISRPNLTFSTLTVSNMSPEDSSIYLCSVGDRAYGYTFGSGTRLTVV.

The V gene is TRBV6-2 or TRBV6-3, the J gene TRBJ2-7; the match to TRBD2 covers 9 bases. V trimming: 4 bases; J trimming: 1 base; junction bases outside the gene matches: 8. The CDR3 covers 16 residues. Germline CDR1 reads MNHEY; CDR2 reads SVGEGT. The CDR3 DNA sequence: TGTGCCAGCAGTTTTCTCGAGCGGGAGGTATCCTACGAGCAGTACTTC. Encoded protein: CASSFLEREVSYEQYF.